This TCR beta chain was sequenced during a study of cytomegalovirus exposure and HLA in healthy donors. General study results and limits: There were reportedly fewer N-insertions in an Asian-associated ancestry cluster than the approximately 670-donor mean, in a later analysis. Published work reported that the classifier diagnosed cytomegalovirus status with high specificity and sensitivity. The productive fraction for most TCR beta V segments was about 90% or about 30% in an earlier analysis. The study assumed roughly uniform donor sequencing depth for presence/absence analyses.

Germline V gene lookup returns CDR1 SNHLY and CDR2 FYNNEI. The CDR3 extends over 13 amino acids. The V and J ends lost 7 bases and 6 bases, in that order; junction bases with no gene match: 8. Note on this clone: No antigen is known for it.

Primers included in the PCR were 60 Vbeta and 13 Jbeta primers. Sequencing was performed with immunoSEQ multiplex PCR; in TCRdb, only in-frame clones are kept and a portion is missing. The sample includes over 150,000 clones, 65% to 85% of them seen just once. The receptor was derived from a woman in her fifties or sixties in good health and CMV-seropositive. Specimen: PBMCs. This chain connects TRBV2 to TRBJ2-5; 7 positions match TRBD2. The CDR3 protein is CASNKGGGKTQYF. The CDR3 DNA sequence: TGTGCCAGCAATAAAGGCGGGGGAAAGACCCAGTACTTC.